Listed below are T cell receptor beta chains from one sample, sequenced in a study of blood T cell repertoires in COVID-19. The assay was immunoSEQ multiplex PCR, and TCRdb's table has in-frame clones only and misses some. The sample includes about 87,000 clones, roughly 88% of them seen just once. The sequenced sample was peripheral blood. The receptors were sampled from a woman of 80 years or more with COVID-19, enrolled during active disease. Both conserved end residues are part of each CDR3. The D gene is left open where the match is weak. Where a row states a size, it is once, few, many or the class of an expanded clone; other rows omit it.

TRBJ2-3 | TRBD1 | . | 17 | TRBV7-2 | TGTGCCAGCAGCACTAGTATCGGCAGGGGGCGCACAGATACGCAGTATTTT | CASSTSIGRGRTDTQYF
TRBJ2-1 | . | . | 14 | TRBV5-1 | TGCGCCAGCAGCTTGCAACAGACCTACAATGAGCAGTTCTTC | CASSLQQTYNEQFF
TRBJ2-4 | TRBD1 | . | 14 | TRBV5-1 | TGCGCCAGCAGAACTGGGACAGGCCAAAACATTCAGTACTTC | CASRTGTGQNIQYF
TRBJ2-5 | TRBD1 | . | 14 | TRBV6-5 | TGTGCCAGCAGTTACAGGGGGCAGGGGGAGACCCAGTACTTC | CASSYRGQGETQYF
TRBJ1-1 | . | . | 12 | TRBV13 | TGTGCCAGCAGCTTAGGAAAATTGCGTGCTTTCTTT | CASSLGKLRAFF
TRBJ2-5 | . | . | 15 | TRBV1 | TGCACCAGCGGGACTAGCGGGGGAACTTGGGAGACCCAGTACTTC | CTSGTSGGTWETQYF
TRBJ1-5 | . | . | 13 | TRBV30 | TGTGCCTCCGCGAGAGGGCTCAATCAGCCCCAGCATTTT | CASARGLNQPQHF
TRBJ2-7 | TRBD1 | . | 15 | TRBV24-1 | TGTGCCACCAGTGATACCCGGACAGGGCACTACGAGCAGTACTTC | CATSDTRTGHYEQYF
TRBJ2-3 | TRBD2 | . | 15 | TRBV5-1 | TGCGCCAGCAGCTTGGGTGGGACTAGCGGGAATGAGCGGTATTTT | CASSLGGTSGNERYF
TRBJ1-5 | TRBD1 | . | 14 | TRBV27 | TGTGCCAGCAGTTTGACAGGGGGCAGACAGCCCCAGCATTTT | CASSLTGGRQPQHF
TRBJ2-3 | TRBD2 | . | 15 | TRBV30 | TGTGCCTGGTCCGGGTCGCGGGAGGGTGGAGATACGCAGTATTTT | CAWSGSREGGDTQYF
TRBJ1-1 | TRBD1 | . | 14 | TRBV18 | TGTGCCAGCTCTTGGGGACAGGGTTACACTGAAGCTTTCTTT | CASSWGQGYTEAFF
TRBJ1-1 | . | . | 16 | TRBV5-6 | TGTGCCAGCAGCCCGCGCCTGCGGACAAGAGGAACTGAAGCTTTCTTT | CASSPRLRTRGTEAFF
TRBJ2-7 | TRBD1 | . | 14 | TRBV6-5 | TGTGCCAGCAGCCCGGGGACAGGACACTACGAGCAGTACTTC | CASSPGTGHYEQYF
TRBJ2-7 | . | . | 13 | TRBV6-5 | TGTGCCAGCACCCCCCCAGGAATCCACGAGCAGTACTTC | CASTPPGIHEQYF
TRBJ1-2 | . | . | 11 | TRBV10-3 | TGTGCCATCAGTCGGGGGGAGGGCTACACCTTC | CAISRGEGYTF
TRBJ2-3 | . | . | 16 | TRBV9 | TGTGCCAGCAGCGTAGGAGGGGGGGCTGGGACAGATACGCAGTATTTT | CASSVGGGAGTDTQYF
TRBJ1-1 | . | . | 13 | TRBV5-1 | TGCGCCAGCAGCTTGGCGGGGGACCCTGAAGCTTTCTTT | CASSLAGDPEAFF
TRBJ2-2 | . | once | 14 | TRBV5-1 | TGCGCCAGCAGCATCATCGCGGGAACCGGGGAGCTGTTTTTT | CASSIIAGTGELFF
TRBJ2-1 | TRBD2 | . | 16 | TRBV5-1 | TGCGCCAGCAGCTTGGCCCCGGGACTAGGGTACAATGAGCAGTTCTTC | CASSLAPGLGYNEQFF
TRBJ2-5 | . | . | 14 | TRBV28 | TGTGCCAGCAGAAGCTCTCGGCCGGGGGAGACCCAGTACTTC | CASRSSRPGETQYF
TRBJ2-7 | . | . | 14 | TRBV6-2/TRBV6-3 | TGTGCCAGCAGTTACTGGAGCCGCTTGAACGAGCAGTACTTC | CASSYWSRLNEQYF
TRBJ2-7 | TRBD2 | few | 13 | TRBV10-3 | TGTGCCACCGGCCGGGGGGGCCGCTACGAGCAGTACTTC | CATGRGGRYEQYF
TRBJ1-6 | . | . | 13 | TRBV20-1 | TGCAGTGCAAGTGCAGGGCTGGATTCACCCCTCCACTTT | CSASAGLDSPLHF
TRBJ2-1 | TRBD2 | . | 14 | TRBV6-5 | TGTGCCAGCAGTTACCAGCGGGAGGGCCTTGAGCAGTTCTTC | CASSYQREGLEQFF
TRBJ1-2 | . | once | 13 | TRBV30 | TGTGCCTCGTCGACAGAAACCATCTATGGCTACACCTTC | CASSTETIYGYTF
TRBJ2-5 | . | . | 15 | TRBV21-1 | TGTGCCAGCAGCAATCCTGGGGAGGCCCAAGAGACCCAGTACTTC | CASSNPGEAQETQYF
TRBJ2-5 | . | few | 11 | TRBV20-1 | TGCAGTGCTAGCAGGGTGGAGACCCAGTACTTC | CSASRVETQYF
TRBJ2-2 | . | . | 15 | TRBV25-1 | TGTGCCAGCAGTGACAGGGGGAGGAGCACCGGGGAGCTGTTTTTT | CASSDRGRSTGELFF
TRBJ2-3 | . | . | 13 | TRBV5-1 | TGCGCCAGCAGGGCCCAGGGGACAGATACGCAGTATTTT | CASRAQGTDTQYF
TRBJ2-1 | . | . | 12 | TRBV2 | TGTGCCAGCAAATATGCGGGCAATGAGCAGTTCTTC | CASKYAGNEQFF
TRBJ2-5 | TRBD1 | . | 15 | TRBV5-1 | TGCGCCAGCAGCGCGTCGGGACAGGGCCAAGAGACCCAGTACTTC | CASSASGQGQETQYF
TRBJ2-7 | . | . | 14 | TRBV7-3 | TGTGCCAGCAGCCACAGTTCGGCCTCCTACGAGCAGTACTTC | CASSHSSASYEQYF
TRBJ2-2 | . | . | 13 | TRBV12-3/TRBV12-4 | TGTGCCAGCAGTTTAGGACTAGACGGGGAGCTGTTTTTT | CASSLGLDGELFF
TRBJ1-2 | TRBD1 | . | 13 | TRBV7-3 | TGTGCCAGCAGCGCGCGGACAGGGGGTGGCTACACCTTC | CASSARTGGGYTF
TRBJ2-3 | TRBD2 | . | 15 | TRBV25-1 | TGTGCCAGCAGTGGAAAGCGGGGATACACAGATACGCAGTATTTT | CASSGKRGYTDTQYF
TRBJ2-1 | . | . | 16 | TRBV7-3 | TGTGCCAGCAGCTTAAGGTCAGGGGCCACCTACAATGAGCAGTTCTTC | CASSLRSGATYNEQFF
TRBJ1-1 | TRBD1 | . | 15 | TRBV18 | TGTGCCAGCTCACCATCCCCCGGGACAGACACTGAAGCTTTCTTT | CASSPSPGTDTEAFF